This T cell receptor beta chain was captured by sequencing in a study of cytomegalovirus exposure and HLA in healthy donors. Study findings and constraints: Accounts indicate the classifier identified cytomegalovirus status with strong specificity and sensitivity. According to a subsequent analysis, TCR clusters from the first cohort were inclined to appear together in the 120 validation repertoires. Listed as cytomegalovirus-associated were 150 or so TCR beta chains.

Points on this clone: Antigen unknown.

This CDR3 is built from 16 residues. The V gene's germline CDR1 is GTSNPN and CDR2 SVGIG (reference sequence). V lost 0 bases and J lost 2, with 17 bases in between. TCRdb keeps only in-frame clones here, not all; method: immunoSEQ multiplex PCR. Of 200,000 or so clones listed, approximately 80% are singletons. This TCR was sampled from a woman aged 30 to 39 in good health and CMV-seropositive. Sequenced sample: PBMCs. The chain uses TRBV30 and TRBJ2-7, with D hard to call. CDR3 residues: CAWSVRYGSDAYEQYF. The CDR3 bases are TGTGCCTGGAGTGTTAGATACGGGTCCGACGCCTACGAGCAGTACTTC.